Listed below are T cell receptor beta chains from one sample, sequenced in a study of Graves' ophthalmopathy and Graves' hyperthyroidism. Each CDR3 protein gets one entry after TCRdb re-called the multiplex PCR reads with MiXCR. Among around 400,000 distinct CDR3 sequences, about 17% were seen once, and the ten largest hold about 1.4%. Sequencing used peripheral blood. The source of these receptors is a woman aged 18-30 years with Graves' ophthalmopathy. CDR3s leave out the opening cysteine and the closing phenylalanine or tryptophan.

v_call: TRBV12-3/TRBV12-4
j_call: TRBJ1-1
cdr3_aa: ASLVALEAF

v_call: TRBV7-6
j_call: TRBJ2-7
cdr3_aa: ASAIHTDYEQY

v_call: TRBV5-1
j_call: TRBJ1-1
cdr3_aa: ASSSDGGGRTEAF

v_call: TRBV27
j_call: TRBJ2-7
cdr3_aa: ASSPFLAGGSYEQY

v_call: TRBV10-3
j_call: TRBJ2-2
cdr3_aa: AISEEGSRTGELF

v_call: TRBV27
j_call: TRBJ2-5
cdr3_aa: ASSFIGAGGETQY

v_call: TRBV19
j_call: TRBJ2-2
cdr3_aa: ASTALPVGVANTGELF

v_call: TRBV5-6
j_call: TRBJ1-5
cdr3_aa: ASSRTGWGNQPQH

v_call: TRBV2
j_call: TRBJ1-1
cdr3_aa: ASSVEGPALGNTEAF

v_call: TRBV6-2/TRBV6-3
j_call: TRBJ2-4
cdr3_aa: ASSKTLAKNIQY

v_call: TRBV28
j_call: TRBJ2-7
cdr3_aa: ASSLPDGLAGAGEQY

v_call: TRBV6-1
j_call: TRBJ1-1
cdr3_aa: ASIPRGAEDTEAF

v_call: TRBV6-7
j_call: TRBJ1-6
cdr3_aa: ASSYLDNSPLH

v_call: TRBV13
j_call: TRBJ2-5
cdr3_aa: ASSKGRAQETQY

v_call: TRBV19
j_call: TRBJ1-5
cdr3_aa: ASSTVTAANQPQH

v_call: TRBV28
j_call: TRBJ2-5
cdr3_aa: ASTVGRGFLTQY

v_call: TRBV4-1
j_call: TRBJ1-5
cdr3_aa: ASSQEPAPISNQPQH

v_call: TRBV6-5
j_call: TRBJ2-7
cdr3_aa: ASSYQTSGSYEQY

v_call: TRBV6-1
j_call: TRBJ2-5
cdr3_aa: ASSSLGGQETQY

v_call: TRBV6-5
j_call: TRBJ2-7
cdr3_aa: ASSYLGPYGLYEQY

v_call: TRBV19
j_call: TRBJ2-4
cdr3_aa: ASSIDPGLPKNIQY

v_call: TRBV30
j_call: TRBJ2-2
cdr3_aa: AWRTSGGARRTGELF

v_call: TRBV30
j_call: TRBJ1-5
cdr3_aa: AWSLNRERNQPQH

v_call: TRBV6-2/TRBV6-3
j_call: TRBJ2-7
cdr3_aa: ASSYSKVGQPYEQY

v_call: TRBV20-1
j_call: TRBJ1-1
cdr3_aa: SARPPREMSEAF

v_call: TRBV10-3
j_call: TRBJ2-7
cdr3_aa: AISEGGGLNEQY

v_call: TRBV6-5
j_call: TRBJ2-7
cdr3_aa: ASSYSPGDPYEQY

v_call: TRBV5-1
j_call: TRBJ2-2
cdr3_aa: ASMGPTGELF

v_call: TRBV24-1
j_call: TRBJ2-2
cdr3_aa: ATSDFPSGTYTGELF

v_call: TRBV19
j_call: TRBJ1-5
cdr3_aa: ASSMRLRSTGSNQPQH

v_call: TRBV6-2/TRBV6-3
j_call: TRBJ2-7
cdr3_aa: ASGRGEVYYEQY

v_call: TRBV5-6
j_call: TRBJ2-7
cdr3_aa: ASSLADGIEQY

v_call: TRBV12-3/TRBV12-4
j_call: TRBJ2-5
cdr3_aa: ASSPRGREGLETQY

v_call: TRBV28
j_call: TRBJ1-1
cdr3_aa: ASSFPQGLRTEAF

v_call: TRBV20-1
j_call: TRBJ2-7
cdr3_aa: SSRHGTSAYEQY

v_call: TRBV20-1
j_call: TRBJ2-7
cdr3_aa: SAQSGLAVTYEQY

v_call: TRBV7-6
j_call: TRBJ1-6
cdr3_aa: ASSLAEARGTLH

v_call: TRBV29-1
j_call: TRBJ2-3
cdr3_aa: SVEPPLTDTQY

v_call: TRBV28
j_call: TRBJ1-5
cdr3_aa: ASSLGAGGNQPQH

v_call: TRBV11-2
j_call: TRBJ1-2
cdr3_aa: ASSSANLGYT

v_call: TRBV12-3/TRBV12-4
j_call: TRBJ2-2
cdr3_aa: ASRRAGGVTGELF

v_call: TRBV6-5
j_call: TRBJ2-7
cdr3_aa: ASSSTGWNEQY

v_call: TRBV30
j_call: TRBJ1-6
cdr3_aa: ACQTHPRNSPLH

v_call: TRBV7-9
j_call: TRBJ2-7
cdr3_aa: ASSYRQGAEEQY

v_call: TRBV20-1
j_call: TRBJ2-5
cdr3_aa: SAWGLAGAETQY

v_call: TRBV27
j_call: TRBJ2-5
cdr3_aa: ASSPWSAGGQETQY

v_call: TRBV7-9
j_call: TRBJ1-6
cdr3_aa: ASSWGQQSPLH

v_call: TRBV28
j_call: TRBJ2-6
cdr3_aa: ASSFTGLSGANVLT